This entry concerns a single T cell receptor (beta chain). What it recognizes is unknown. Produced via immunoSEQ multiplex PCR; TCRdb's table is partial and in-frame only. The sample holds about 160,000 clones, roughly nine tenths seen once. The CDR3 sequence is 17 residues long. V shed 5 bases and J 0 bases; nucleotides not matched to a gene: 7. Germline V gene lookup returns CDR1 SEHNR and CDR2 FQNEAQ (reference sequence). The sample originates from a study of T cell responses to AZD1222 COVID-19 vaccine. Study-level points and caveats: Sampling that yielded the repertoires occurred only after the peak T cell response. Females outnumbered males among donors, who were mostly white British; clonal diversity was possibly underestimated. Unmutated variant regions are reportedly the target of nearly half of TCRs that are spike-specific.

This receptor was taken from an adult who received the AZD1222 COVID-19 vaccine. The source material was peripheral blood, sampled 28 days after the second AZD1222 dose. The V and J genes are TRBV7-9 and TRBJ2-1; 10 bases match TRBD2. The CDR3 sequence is CASSALAGASSYNEQFF. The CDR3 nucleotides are TGTGCCAGCAGCGCTCTAGCGGGGGCGAGCTCCTACAATGAGCAGTTCTTC.